Detailed here is one TCR beta chain. The antigen is not known. The CDR3 totals 14 residues. The ends were cut back, 2 bases at V and 8 bases at J, with 13 bases in the middle. CDR1 is LNHDA, CDR2 SQIVND, per germline (reference sequence). The sample originates from a study of T cell repertoires in cytomegalovirus infection. Study at large: HLA-B-restricted CMV epitopes that are well studied, plus recently identified HLA-C-restricted ones, were used by the study.

TCRdb used MiXCR to reprocess the reads, holding one entry per CDR3 protein. The table includes 30,000 to 40,000 distinct CDR3 sequences, 40% to 65% detected once. This rearrangement joins TRBV19 to TRBJ2-1, with D possibly being TRBD2 (6 bases). This receptor was identified in a human donor in good health (CMV status not recorded). Some clones in this sample may be carry-over from other donors' samples. Sequencing was performed on CD8+ T cells from cultured PBMCs, taken from culture after CMV antigen stimulation. The CDR3, as DNA: TGTGCCAGTAGTATATTACTAGCCGGCTATGAGCAGTTCTTC. Amino acid sequence: CASSILLAGYEQFF.